The 27 T cell receptor beta chains below all came from one sample that was sequenced in a study of blood T cell repertoires in COVID-19. Only in-frame clones appear in the TCRdb table, and some are missing; sequencing was by immunoSEQ multiplex PCR. The table has 200,000 or so clones, 86% seen once; the top ten hold 3% to 4.5%. Sequencing was done on a sample of PBMCs or T cells enriched from blood (not recorded which). All receptors come from a woman in her 40s with acute COVID-19.

The chain employs TRBV27 and TRBJ2-7, with 9 bases fitting TRBD1. From germline, CDR1 is MNHEY and CDR2 SMNVEV (reference sequence). J was trimmed by 0 bases and V by 3 bases; bases with no gene match: 6. This CDR3 has 16 residues. CDR3: CASSLYGTGTSYEQYF. The CDR3, as DNA: TGTGCCAGCAGTTTGTACGGGACAGGGACCTCCTACGAGCAGTACTTC.

The chain couples TRBV6-5 to TRBJ2-1, with a tentative D call TRBD2 (6 bases). Germline V gene data show CDR1 as MNHEY and CDR2 as SVGAGI. CDR3 length: 15 residues. V lost 0 bases to trimming and J lost 9 bases, with 15 bases between them. CDR3 loop: CASSYSTGVSGEQFF. The CDR3 bases are TGTGCCAGCAGTTACTCGACGGGGGTTTCTGGTGAGCAGTTCTTC.

This chain uses TRBV7-8 with TRBJ2-5; the D is unclear. There are 14 residues in the CDR3. Trimming cost V 4 bases and J 5 bases, with 14 bases left between them. Per germline, CDR1 SGHVS and CDR2 FQNEAQ. In DNA form, the CDR3 reads TGTGCCAGCAGCTCCTCCAACGTCCGGGAGACCCAGTACTTC. Amino acid sequence: CASSSSNVRETQYF.

This chain connects TRBV5-1 to TRBJ2-2; no definite D call. V dropped 3 bases and J dropped 5 bases, with 14 bases sitting between them. The V gene's germline CDR1 is SGHRS and CDR2 YFSETQ. This CDR3 is 15 amino acids long. Here the CDR3 reads CASSSTVGRTGELFF. The CDR3, as DNA: TGCGCCAGCAGCTCTACGGTCGGTAGAACCGGGGAGCTGTTTTTT.

The chain carries TRBV7-9 and TRBJ2-2, with 9 positions matching TRBD2. Trimming removed 4 bases from V and 0 bases from J; junction bases left unmatched: 3. The CDR3 totals 16 residues. CDR1 and CDR2 (germline): SEHNR, FQNEAQ (reference sequence). The CDR3 loop reads CASSSLAGSNTGELFF. The DNA for the CDR3 is TGTGCCAGCAGCTCTCTAGCGGGGTCGAACACCGGGGAGCTGTTTTTT.

The rearrangement links TRBV7-9 to TRBJ1-2; D is undetermined. V dropped 1 base and J dropped 4 bases, with 10 bases sitting between them. This CDR3 has 14 residues. Germline CDR1 SEHNR, CDR2 FQNEAQ (reference sequence). The CDR3 loop is CASSLERQVYGYTF. DNA of the CDR3: TGTGCCAGCAGCTTAGAAAGGCAGGTCTATGGCTACACCTTC.

The chain links TRBV27 to TRBJ1-1, with TRBD1 matching over 7 bases. Trimming took 1 base from V and 2 from J; bases not matched to a gene: 4. This CDR3 is built from 15 residues. In germline, CDR1 is MNHEY, CDR2 SMNVEV (reference sequence). The CDR3 protein is CASSLLGQINTEAFF. The CDR3 DNA follows: TGTGCCAGCAGTTTATTGGGACAGATAAACACTGAAGCTTTCTTT.

V usage is TRBV5-1 and J usage is TRBJ2-5, with 10 bases that match TRBD1. The V and J ends lost 0 bases and 2 bases, in that order; junction bases with no gene match: 1. CDR3 size: 15 residues. The germline V gene has CDR1 SGHRS and CDR2 YFSETQ. DNA of the CDR3: TGCGCCAGCAGCTTGGGGGACAGGGGACAAGAGACCCAGTACTTC. This gives the protein CASSLGDRGQETQYF.

The sample holds one count of this clone. The chain recombines TRBV9 with TRBJ1-2, with a weak D call TRBD1 (5 bases). V lost 3 bases and J lost 1, with 13 bases in between. The CDR3 extends over 15 amino acids. The germline V gene encodes CDR1 SGDLS and CDR2 YYNGEE. The CDR3 spells CASSGDRVSNYGYTF. CDR3 coding DNA: TGTGCCAGCAGCGGAGACAGAGTGAGTAACTATGGCTACACCTTC.

The rearrangement joins TRBV27 to TRBJ2-1, with 8 nucleotides matching TRBD2. Per the germline V gene, CDR1 is MNHEY and CDR2 is SMNVEV (reference sequence). This CDR3 spans 14 amino acids. The V and J ends lost 7 bases and 10 bases, in that order; junction bases with no gene match: 12. The CDR3 region is CASKNGGGTREQFF. CDR3 bases: TGTGCCAGCAAAAACGGGGGGGGAACACGAGAGCAGTTCTTC.

The rearrangement uses TRBV6-6 and TRBJ1-5; D uncertain. This CDR3 has 14 amino acids. The V and J ends lost 5 bases and 6 bases respectively, with 14 bases between them. Germline V CDR1 and CDR2: MNHNY, SVGAGI (reference sequence). CDR3 sequence reads: CASSISGMFQPQHF. In DNA, the CDR3 is TGTGCCAGCAGTATCTCCGGGATGTTTCAGCCCCAGCATTTT.

This clone has only a few counts. J is TRBJ1-2 and V is TRBV7-9, with D unclear. Germline V gives CDR1 SEHNR, CDR2 FQNEAQ (reference sequence). The CDR3 spans 13 residues. Deletions cut 5 bases from V and 0 bases from J, with 7 bases between. The CDR3 bases are TGTGCCAGCAGCCCACGAGCTAACTATGGCTACACCTTC. Residues: CASSPRANYGYTF.

The chain uses TRBV4-3 and TRBJ1-6; D perhaps matches TRBD1 (6 bases). V gave up 0 bases and J gave up 6 bases, with 9 bases separating them. CDR1 and CDR2 from the germline V gene are LGHNA and YSLEER. The CDR3 runs to 15 residues. In DNA form, the CDR3 reads TGCGCCAGCAGCCAAGAGAGGGGGTTTAATTCACCCCTCCACTTT. Its translation: CASSQERGFNSPLHF.

This clone turned up a few times. The rearrangement joins TRBV27 to TRBJ1-1; 7 nucleotides line up with TRBD1. The CDR3 runs to 15 residues. The germline V gene encodes CDR1 MNHEY and CDR2 SMNVEV (reference sequence). The ends lost 4 bases at V and 4 bases at J; junction bases unmatched: 9. CDR3 residues: CASSSLPGGSTEAFF. For the CDR3, the DNA is TGTGCCAGCAGTTCACTTCCAGGGGGGTCCACTGAAGCTTTCTTT.

The chain uses TRBV4-2 and TRBJ2-1; D might be TRBD1 (6 bases). Trimming stripped 1 base from V and 2 bases from J, with 12 bases between. Per germline, CDR1 LGHNA and CDR2 YNFKEQ. The CDR3 sequence is 16 residues long. In DNA form, the CDR3 reads TGTGCCAGCAGCCAAGGTCTAGGGGGAGCCTACAATGAGCAGTTCTTC. This gives the protein CASSQGLGGAYNEQFF.

This rearrangement joins TRBV19 to TRBJ1-5; TRBD1 aligns across 7 bases. This CDR3 contains 13 residues. The V gene's germline CDR1 is LNHDA and CDR2 SQIVND (reference sequence). The V segment lost 5 bases and the J segment 5 bases; nucleotides outside the gene matches: 3. The CDR3 region has the DNA TGTGCCAGTAGTGTAGGGACAGATCAGCCCCAGCATTTT. Its translation is CASSVGTDQPQHF. Full variable domain (remainder filled in from reference TRBV19 and TRBJ1-5): DGGITQSPKYLFRKEGQNVTLSCEQNLNHDAMYWYRQDPGQGLRLIYYSQIVNDFQKGDIAEGYSVSREKKESFPLTVTSAQKNPTAFYLCASSVGTDQPQHFGDGTRLSIL.

This rearrangement joins TRBV15 to TRBJ2-2; 7 bases map to TRBD2. The CDR3 runs to 15 residues. Germline V gene data show CDR1 as LNHNV and CDR2 as YYDKDF (reference sequence). V shed 5 bases and J 4 bases; nucleotides not matched to a gene: 7. This CDR3 is CATSRGREGTGELFF. The CDR3 DNA is TGTGCCACCAGCCGAGGGAGGGAGGGCACCGGGGAGCTGTTTTTT.

J is TRBJ1-1 and V is TRBV6-5; 7 positions agree with TRBD1. Germline CDR1 reads MNHEY; CDR2 reads SVGAGI. The CDR3 covers 13 residues. V lost 7 bases to trimming and J lost 3 bases; unmatched junction nucleotides: 5. The DNA of the CDR3 is TGTGCCAGCAACCACAGGGGTGACACTGAAGCTTTCTTT. Amino acids: CASNHRGDTEAFF.

This chain connects TRBV6-5 to TRBJ1-3, with no clear D. The CDR3 is 15 amino acids. Germline V lookup: CDR1 MNHEY, CDR2 SVGAGI. The V and J ends lost 2 bases and 0 bases respectively, with 8 bases between them. In DNA, the CDR3 is TGTGCCAGCAGTTACGGCGGTCCCTCTGGAAACACCATATATTTT. This encodes CASSYGGPSGNTIYF.

This chain connects TRBV25-1 to TRBJ2-2; D unresolved. Germline-derived CDR1 and CDR2 are MGHDK and SYGVNS. The CDR3 is 13 amino acids. Trimming cost V 7 bases and J 4 bases, with 10 bases left between them. The CDR3 reads CASTSPGTGELFF. In DNA, the CDR3 is TGTGCCAGCACCTCTCCCGGCACCGGGGAGCTGTTTTTT.

The chain is built from TRBV11-2 and TRBJ2-3, with D perhaps matching TRBD1 (6 bases). CDR1 and CDR2 (germline): SGHAT, FQNNGV. The V end was cut by 2 bases, the J end by 0 bases, with 9 bases between. This CDR3 has 15 residues. CDR3 DNA sequence: TGTGCCAGCAGCTTACAGGGGATTAGCACAGATACGCAGTATTTT. Protein product: CASSLQGISTDTQYF.

The V and J genes are TRBV7-9 and TRBJ2-1; a weak D match, TRBD2 (5 bases). The germline V gene encodes CDR1 SEHNR and CDR2 FQNEAQ (reference sequence). The ends were cut back, 5 bases at V and 0 bases at J, with 14 bases in the middle. The CDR3 runs 16 residues. CDR3 region: CASSRPRVSSYNEQFF. The CDR3 DNA follows: TGTGCCAGCAGCCGACCGAGGGTTAGCTCCTACAATGAGCAGTTCTTC. Complete variable domain (other parts from reference TRBV7-9 and TRBJ2-1): DTGVSQNPRHKITKRGQNVTFRCDPISEHNRLYWYRQTLGQGPEFLTYFQNEAQLEKSRLLSDRFSAERPKGSFSTLEIQRTEQGDSAMYLCASSRPRVSSYNEQFFGPGTRLTVL.

The J gene is TRBJ2-5, the V gene TRBV28, with 7 bases identical to TRBD1. This CDR3 contains 14 residues. V was pared by 8 bases and J by 7 bases, with 13 bases of the junction left unmatched. In germline, CDR1 is MDHEN, CDR2 SYDVKM. The CDR3 region is CASRYHSSGGTQYF. CDR3 DNA sequence: TGTGCCAGCCGGTACCATTCTTCAGGGGGGACCCAGTACTTC.

The V gene is TRBV5-1, the J gene TRBJ1-4; perhaps TRBD1 as D (5 bases). CDR1 SGHRS and CDR2 YFSETQ come from the germline V gene. There are 11 residues in the CDR3. The V end lost 0 bases, the J end lost 13 bases, and 7 bases lay between the germline ends. This chain's CDR3 is CASSLGGSLFF. The CDR3 DNA reads TGCGCCAGCAGCTTGGGGGGCTCACTGTTTTTT.

The chain recombines TRBV19 with TRBJ1-1, with 7 bases matching TRBD1. Germline CDR1 reads LNHDA; CDR2 reads SQIVND (reference sequence). The CDR3 totals 10 residues. Trimming at V came to 8 bases and at J to 8 bases, leaving 2 bases not matched to a gene. Here the CDR3 reads CASGQVEAFF. In DNA form, the CDR3 reads TGTGCCAGTGGACAGGTAGAAGCTTTCTTT.

The chain employs TRBV12-3 or TRBV12-4 and TRBJ2-2; D not certain. V shed 3 bases and J shed 7 bases, with 6 bases lying between them. CDR3 length: 12 residues. The CDR3, as DNA: TGTGCCAGCAGTTTTGAACACGGGGAGCTGTTTTTT. This sequence encodes CASSFEHGELFF.

The chain couples TRBV5-1 to TRBJ2-3; D is possibly TRBD1 (6 bases). The V and J ends lost 5 bases and 3 bases respectively, with 16 bases between them. The CDR3 covers 15 residues. Germline assignment: CDR1 SGHRS and CDR2 YFSETQ. The CDR3 region is CASSMVTGGTDTQYF. CDR3 in DNA: TGCGCCAGCAGTATGGTGACAGGAGGAACAGATACGCAGTATTTT.